This paragraph covers one T cell receptor beta chain sequence. Its antigen is undetermined. Eight separate reactions per sample yielded the cDNA. TCRdb re-called the 5' RACE reads and shows each CDR3 protein once, DNA omitted. The table gives 330,000 or so distinct CDR3 sequences; the top ten clones make up around 2% of it. The CDR3 is made up of 16 amino acids. Germline V lookup: CDR1 DFQATT, CDR2 SNEGSKA (reference sequence). The sample comes from a study of monozygotic twins with inflammatory bowel disease. Whole-study results and caveats: Clonotype overlap with others was lower in IBD patients than in healthy twins, a difference that was greatest with disease activity.

The genes are TRBV20-1 and TRBJ1-1; with no DNA, the TCRdb D assignment of TRBD1 cannot be verified. Sequenced material: blood. This TCR was sampled from a human donor with ulcerative colitis or Crohn's disease, or a healthy co-twin of an affected twin (not recorded which). CDR3 loop: CSARVMAGASRPGAFF.